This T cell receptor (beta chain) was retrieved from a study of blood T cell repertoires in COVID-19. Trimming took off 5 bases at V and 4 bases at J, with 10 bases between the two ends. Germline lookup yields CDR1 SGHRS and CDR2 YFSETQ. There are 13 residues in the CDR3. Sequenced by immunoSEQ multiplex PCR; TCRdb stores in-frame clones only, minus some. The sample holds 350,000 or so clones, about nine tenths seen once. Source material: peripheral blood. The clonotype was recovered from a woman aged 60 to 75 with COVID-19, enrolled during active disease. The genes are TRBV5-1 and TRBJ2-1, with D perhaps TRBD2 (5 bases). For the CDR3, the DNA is TGCGCCAGCAGGACTACGACGTACAATGAGCAGTTCTTC. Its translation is CASRTTTYNEQFF.